Listed here are 23 T cell receptor beta chains from one sample, sequenced in a study of shared clonotypes between healthy human individuals. TCRdb keeps only in-frame clones here, not all; method: immunoSEQ multiplex PCR. Of millions of clones in the sample, around 96% were seen once. CD8 cells classed as naive were CD45RO-negative and positively selected for CCR7, excluding terminally differentiated effector memory CD45RA+ cells. Specimen: naive CD8+ T cells sorted from blood. Receptor source: a man aged 18 to 30 in good health.

This clone showed up just a few times. This chain joins TRBV29-1 and TRBJ1-4; no definite D call. Germline CDR1 SQVTM, CDR2 ANQGSEA. The germline V and J ends were trimmed by 4 bases and 5 bases, with 5 bases remaining between them. The CDR3 length is 11 residues. CDR3 nucleotide sequence: TGCAGCGTTGCCAAGAATGAAAAACTGTTTTTT. Its protein product is CSVAKNEKLFF.

The chain carries TRBV4-3 and TRBJ1-6; no reliable D call. This CDR3 comprises 14 residues. The V end lost 0 bases, the J end lost 7 bases, and 7 bases lay between the germline ends. Germline CDR1 LGHNA, CDR2 YSLEER. The CDR3 region has the DNA TGCGCCAGCAGCCAAGAGGACGTAAATTCACCCCTCCACTTT. It codes for CASSQEDVNSPLHF.

The chain is built from TRBV7-2 and TRBJ2-7, with D tentatively TRBD2 (5 bases). Trimming took off 3 bases at V and 3 bases at J, with 21 bases between the two ends. Per germline, CDR1 SGHTA and CDR2 FQGNSA. CDR3 length: 17 amino acids. CDR3 coding DNA: TGTGCCAGCAGCTTCCGCTTAATGGGAGAATTAGACTACGAGCAGTACTTC. It translates to CASSFRLMGELDYEQYF.

V usage is TRBV30 and J usage is TRBJ1-2; D not resolved. The CDR3 sequence is 11 residues long. Germline loops: CDR1 GTSNPN, CDR2 SVGIG (reference sequence). Trimming pared 3 bases from V and 8 bases from J, leaving 10 bases between. The CDR3 here is CAWRIGPGYTF. In nucleotides, the CDR3 is TGTGCCTGGAGGATCGGACCGGGCTACACCTTC.

This sequence joins TRBV28 and TRBJ2-7, with a tentative D call TRBD1 (6 bases). Germline V gene data show CDR1 as MDHEN and CDR2 as SYDVKM. The CDR3 is made up of 13 amino acids. Trimming took 4 bases from V and 3 from J, leaving 10 bases between them. The CDR3 spells CASSSSDSYEQYF. In nucleotides, the CDR3 is TGTGCCAGCAGTTCGTCGGACAGCTACGAGCAGTACTTC.

For this clone: Other DNA sequences in the sample encode the same CDR3. This sequence joins TRBV14 and TRBJ2-2, with D perhaps assigned TRBD1 or TRBD2 (5 bases each). Per the germline V gene, CDR1 is SGHDN and CDR2 is FVKESK. Trimming pared 5 bases from V and 4 bases from J, leaving 5 bases between. The CDR3 is made up of 12 amino acids. CDR3 amino acids: CASSGGTGELFF. The DNA of the CDR3 is TGTGCCAGCAGCGGGGGCACCGGGGAGCTGTTTTTT.

CDR3 amino acids: CASSRDRYGFDDNEQFF. CDR3 DNA: TGTGCCAGTAGTAGGGATCGATACGGGTTTGATGACAATGAGCAGTTCTTC. The chain couples TRBV19 to TRBJ2-1; D uncertain. This CDR3 region has 17 residues. Per germline, CDR1 LNHDA and CDR2 SQIVND (reference sequence). V was trimmed by 4 bases and J by 5 bases, leaving 21 bases between them.

This rearrangement joins TRBV7-9 to TRBJ2-1; possible D gene TRBD1, 6 bases. V gave up 1 base and J gave up 8 bases, with 15 bases separating them. The CDR3 covers 15 residues. Germline V lookup: CDR1 SEHNR, CDR2 FQNEAQ (reference sequence). In DNA form, the CDR3 reads TGTGCCAGCAGCTTAGTGGGGGCCGGCCGGGATGAGCAGTTCTTC. Encoded protein: CASSLVGAGRDEQFF.

V and J are TRBV4-1 and TRBJ2-1, with 11 bases identical to TRBD2. The junction had 19 bases not matched to a gene; V was cut back by 0 bases and J by 6 bases. Germline CDR1 is MGHRA and CDR2 is YSYEKL. This CDR3 has 21 residues. The CDR3 spells CASSQDVTVRLAGGYLNEQFF. CDR3 in DNA: TGCGCCAGCAGCCAAGATGTGACGGTGAGATTAGCGGGAGGGTACCTCAATGAGCAGTTCTTC.

The chain couples TRBV27 to TRBJ1-3; 8 bases map to TRBD1. Germline loops: CDR1 MNHEY, CDR2 SMNVEV (reference sequence). The CDR3 has 14 amino acids. The V gene end was trimmed by 6 bases and the J gene end by 3 bases; junction bases not matched to a gene: 4. The CDR3 sequence: CASSPGGFGNTIYF. DNA of the CDR3: TGTGCCAGCAGCCCAGGGGGCTTTGGAAACACCATATATTTT.

V is TRBV27 and J is TRBJ2-3; TRBD2 matches 8 bases. The V and J ends lost 2 bases and 6 bases, in that order; junction bases with no gene match: 13. The CDR3 length is 17 residues. Germline V lookup: CDR1 MNHEY, CDR2 SMNVEV (reference sequence). The CDR3 loop is CASSLISGGPMTDTQYF. The CDR3 DNA is TGTGCCAGCAGTTTAATCTCGGGAGGGCCCATGACTGATACGCAGTATTTT.

The chain recombines TRBV9 with TRBJ1-2; 7 bases are a match to TRBD1. CDR1 is SGDLS and CDR2 is YYNGEE in the germline V gene. CDR3 length: 15 amino acids. Trimming cost V 0 bases and J 4 bases; bases outside gene matches: 6. For the CDR3, the DNA is TGTGCCAGCAGCGTAGGGGAGGGGGCCGGCTATGGCTACACCTTC. It is translated as CASSVGEGAGYGYTF.

This clone came up a few times. The genes are TRBV9 and TRBJ1-2; D gene ambiguous. This CDR3 region has 15 residues. V lost 0 bases and J lost 2, with 11 bases in between. Germline assignment: CDR1 SGDLS and CDR2 YYNGEE. The CDR3 bases are TGTGCCAGCAGCGTAGGGCAGGCCTACAACTATGGCTACACCTTC. This encodes CASSVGQAYNYGYTF. Full variable domain (missing parts from reference TRBV9 and TRBJ1-2): DSGVTQTPKHLITATGQRVTLRCSPRSGDLSVYWYQQSLDQGLQFLIQYYNGEERAKGNILERFSAQQFPDLHSELNLSSLELGDSALYFCASSVGQAYNYGYTFGSGTRLTVV.

This clone was counted a single time. The rearrangement uses TRBV4-2 and TRBJ2-3; 10 nucleotides match TRBD2. J was trimmed by 2 bases and V by 0 bases; bases with no gene match: 5. This CDR3 region has 17 residues. Germline V CDR1 and CDR2: LGHNA, YNFKEQ. The CDR3 DNA reads TGTGCCAGCAGCCAAGATTACGGACTAGCGGACACAGATACGCAGTATTTT. Translated, it gives CASSQDYGLADTDTQYF.

CDR3 DNA sequence: TGTGCCAGCAGTACGAGACTAGCATACTATAGCACAGATACGCAGTATTTT. Its protein is CASSTRLAYYSTDTQYF. V gene TRBV27 combines with J gene TRBJ2-3, with TRBD2 identical over 7 bases. J was trimmed by 0 bases and V by 5 bases; bases with no gene match: 11. The CDR3 length is 17 residues. Germline V gene lookup returns CDR1 MNHEY and CDR2 SMNVEV (reference sequence).

The rearrangement joins TRBV10-3 to TRBJ1-3; 9 bases fit TRBD1. CDR1 ENHRY and CDR2 SYGVKD come from the germline V gene. This CDR3 is 16 amino acids long. V shed 2 bases and J 4 bases; nucleotides not matched to a gene: 6. The CDR3 sequence is CAISEERTGDGNTIYF. As DNA, the CDR3 is TGTGCCATCAGTGAGGAAAGGACAGGGGACGGAAACACCATATATTTT.

CDR3: CASSQDPWDNEQFF. DNA of the CDR3: TGCGCCAGCAGCCAAGATCCCTGGGACAATGAGCAGTTCTTC. This chain connects TRBV4-3 to TRBJ2-1; D unresolved. The CDR3 runs to 14 residues. Germline V gives CDR1 LGHNA, CDR2 YSLEER. V was trimmed by 0 bases and J by 5 bases, leaving 8 bases between them.

For this clone: The same CDR3 arises from other DNA sequences in this sample as well. The rearrangement uses TRBV25-1 and TRBJ2-7, with D unresolved. CDR1 MGHDK and CDR2 SYGVNS come from the germline V gene. Trimming removed 2 bases at V and 2 bases at J, with 10 bases between. This CDR3 has 14 amino acids. The CDR3 DNA sequence: TGTGCCAGCAGTGAAATAGGCGGAACCTACGAGCAGTACTTC. Translation: CASSEIGGTYEQYF.

The chain uses TRBV27 and TRBJ2-1, with 11 nucleotides matching TRBD1. Trimming removed 4 bases from V and 6 bases from J; junction bases left unmatched: 11. This CDR3 contains 17 residues. Germline lookup yields CDR1 MNHEY and CDR2 SMNVEV (reference sequence). CDR3 protein: CASSSGFGTGGRNEQFF. The DNA of the CDR3 is TGTGCCAGCAGTTCTGGATTTGGGACAGGGGGTCGCAATGAGCAGTTCTTC.

The rearrangement links TRBV19 to TRBJ2-3, with 9 bases matching TRBD1. The germline V gene has CDR1 LNHDA and CDR2 SQIVND (reference sequence). V was clipped by 4 bases and J by 2 bases; unmatched bases: 4. The length of the CDR3 is 15 residues. This CDR3 is CASSRDRELTDTQYF. CDR3 nucleotide sequence: TGTGCCAGTAGTAGGGACAGGGAGCTCACAGATACGCAGTATTTT. The full variable domain, completed using reference TRBV19 and TRBJ2-3, is DGGITQSPKYLFRKEGQNVTLSCEQNLNHDAMYWYRQDPGQGLRLIYYSQIVNDFQKGDIAEGYSVSREKKESFPLTVTSAQKNPTAFYLCASSRDRELTDTQYFGPGTRLTVL.

This clone has just one count. The chain carries TRBV5-5 and TRBJ2-5; D call uncertain. Looked up from germline, CDR1 is SGHKS and CDR2 is YYEKEE (reference sequence). V lost 0 bases and J lost 2, with 17 bases in between. The CDR3 covers 17 residues. The CDR3 nucleotides read TGTGCCAGCAGCTTGGAGGCCCTCGGCGCATCTCAAGAGACCCAGTACTTC. Protein product: CASSLEALGASQETQYF.

The genes are TRBV29-1 and TRBJ1-3; D may be TRBD1 (6 bases). Germline lookup yields CDR1 SQVTM and CDR2 ANQGSEA. The CDR3 is 14 amino acids. The V gene lost 3 bases and the J gene lost 2 bases, with 11 bases spanning the gap. CDR3 DNA: TGCAGCGTTGAGGGGGGACAAGCTGGAAACACCATATATTTT. Its protein is CSVEGGQAGNTIYF.

V usage is TRBV7-9 and J usage is TRBJ1-1, with D possibly being TRBD1 (5 bases). Between the trimmed V and J ends, which lost 1 base and 1 base, there was a span of 10 bases. The germline gives CDR1 SEHNR, CDR2 FQNEAQ (reference sequence). The CDR3 is made up of 15 amino acids. The DNA for the CDR3 is TGTGCCAGCAGCTTAGTAGCCGGACAGAACACTGAAGCTTTCTTT. Its protein product is CASSLVAGQNTEAFF.